A single sample is the source of the 29 T cell receptor beta chains below, sequenced in a study of shared clonotypes between healthy human individuals. TCRdb's table, derived via immunoSEQ multiplex PCR, lists solely in-frame clones and lacks some. This table holds about 2.5 million clones, around 93% found once. The material sequenced was naive CD4+ T cells from PBMCs. Described subset: CD45RA+ positively selected. The origin of the receptors is a man aged 18 to 29 in good health. Some clones in this sample may be carry-over from other donors' samples.

This rearrangement joins TRBV28 to TRBJ2-3; D is undetermined. CDR3 length equals 13 residues. Trimming stripped 7 bases from V and 2 bases from J, with 10 bases between. Germline V gene data show CDR1 as MDHEN and CDR2 as SYDVKM. The CDR3 loop reads CASMRHPTDTQYF. The DNA for the CDR3 is TGTGCCAGCATGAGACACCCCACAGATACGCAGTATTTT.

Written as DNA, the CDR3 is TGTGCCAGCAGTTTCAGCGGGGGGCGCACAGATACGCAGTATTTT. It specifies CASSFSGGRTDTQYF. The chain carries TRBV28 and TRBJ2-3; TRBD2 matches 9 bases. CDR3 length: 15 amino acids. Germline trimming cut 3 bases from V and 1 base from J; bases unmatched to any gene: 2. In germline, CDR1 is MDHEN, CDR2 SYDVKM.

Comment on this clone: Germline is not matched at one junction end, which may reflect a read error. The chain links TRBV7-3 to TRBJ2-2, with D unclear. The CDR3 length is 15 residues. The germline CDR1 and CDR2 sequences are SGHTA and FQGTGA. The CDR3 DNA sequence: TGTACCAGCAGCTTAATGCCCGTTGGCACCGGGGAGCTGTTTTTT. Translated, it gives CTSSLMPVGTGELFF.

The genes are TRBV6-6 and TRBJ2-7; no definite D call. V shed 9 bases and J shed 1 base, with 13 bases lying between them. The CDR3 has 13 residues. Germline V gene sequence: CDR1 MNHNY, CDR2 SVGAGI (reference sequence). CDR3 amino acids: CASADRYSYEQYF. Written as DNA, the CDR3 is TGTGCCAGTGCGGACCGCTATTCCTACGAGCAGTACTTC.

The gene calls are TRBV5-1 and TRBJ2-1, with D uncertain. V gave up 1 base and J gave up 7 bases, with 15 bases separating them. The CDR3 consists of 15 residues. Germline CDR1 reads SGHRS; CDR2 reads YFSETQ. CDR3 sequence (DNA): TGCGCCAGCAGCTTGCAGGTCGCGAGTATGAATGAGCAGTTCTTC. Translated, it gives CASSLQVASMNEQFF.

The J gene is TRBJ2-1, the V gene TRBV11-3, with TRBD1 matching 10 bases. Germline V gene sequence: CDR1 SGHNT, CDR2 YENEEA. Trimming cost V 5 bases and J 7 bases; bases outside gene matches: 5. There are 14 residues in the CDR3. In nucleotides, the CDR3 is TGTGCCAGCAGCGCAGACAGGGGGCGTAATGAGCAGTTCTTC. Protein sequence: CASSADRGRNEQFF.

V usage is TRBV7-8 and J usage is TRBJ1-1; TRBD1 matches at 8 bases. This CDR3 contains 16 residues. CDR1 is SGHVS, CDR2 FQNEAQ, per germline. The V and J ends lost 3 bases and 1 base, in that order; junction bases with no gene match: 7. The CDR3 nucleotides are TGTGCCAGCAGCTTCGGCAGGGGGCGAGGGAACACTGAAGCTTTCTTT. Translating gives CASSFGRGRGNTEAFF. Together with reference TRBV7-8 and TRBJ1-1, the CDR3 gives the full variable domain: GAGVSQSPRYKVAKRGQDVALRCDPISGHVSLFWYQQALGQGPEFLTYFQNEAQLDKSGLPSDRFFAERPEGSVSTLKIQRTQQEDSAVYLCASSFGRGRGNTEAFFGQGTRLTVV.

The chain links TRBV27 to TRBJ2-5, with no clear D. The CDR3 contains 14 residues. The V gene's germline CDR1 is MNHEY and CDR2 SMNVEV (reference sequence). Trimming cost V 6 bases and J 1 base, with 12 bases left between them. The CDR3 DNA reads as TGTGCCAGCAGCCCCCGGGCGACCCAAGAGACCCAGTACTTC. This sequence encodes CASSPRATQETQYF.

V is TRBV7-6 and J is TRBJ2-3; D possibly corresponds to TRBD2 (5 bases). CDR1 is SGHVS and CDR2 is FNYEAQ in the germline V gene. This CDR3 has 13 residues. Trimming shortened V by 4 bases and J by 5 bases, and 10 bases separated the two germline ends. For the CDR3, the DNA is TGTGCCAGCAGCTCTTCGGGGAAAGATACGCAGTATTTT. Translating gives CASSSSGKDTQYF.

The gene calls are TRBV28 and TRBJ2-3; perhaps TRBD1 as D (6 bases). Germline CDR1 MDHEN, CDR2 SYDVKM. Trimming shortened V by 3 bases and J by 1 base, and 11 bases separated the two germline ends. The CDR3 has 15 residues. Written as DNA, the CDR3 is TGTGCCAGCAGTTTTGCAGGACAGCGCACAGATACGCAGTATTTT. Its translation is CASSFAGQRTDTQYF.

This clone was recorded only once. The chain recombines TRBV5-5 with TRBJ2-1; D remains unclear. V shed 0 bases and J shed 6 bases, with 19 bases lying between them. This CDR3 contains 17 residues. The germline CDR1 and CDR2 sequences are SGHKS and YYEKEE (reference sequence). The CDR3 region is CASSLAARRKGGNEQFF. The CDR3 DNA reads as TGTGCCAGCAGCTTGGCGGCTCGGCGCAAGGGCGGCAATGAGCAGTTCTTC.

V usage is TRBV5-1 and J usage is TRBJ1-1; D unresolved. V lost 1 base, J lost 0 bases, and 10 bases lay in between. Germline-derived CDR1 and CDR2 are SGHRS and YFSETQ. The CDR3 contains 15 residues. CDR3 residues: CASSLSRSLNTEAFF. CDR3 coding DNA: TGCGCCAGCAGCTTGTCTCGTAGCCTGAACACTGAAGCTTTCTTT.

V usage is TRBV18 and J usage is TRBJ1-2; unclear D gene. Between the trimmed V and J ends, which lost 6 bases and 8 bases, there was a span of 16 bases. This CDR3 has 13 amino acids. Germline V gene lookup returns CDR1 KGHSH and CDR2 LQKENI. CDR3 amino acids: CASSPYREDGYTF. The CDR3 DNA reads TGTGCCAGCTCCCCATACCGGGAAGACGGCTACACCTTC.

V is TRBV30 and J is TRBJ2-5, with 7 nucleotides matching TRBD1. This CDR3 contains 16 residues. Per germline, CDR1 GTSNPN and CDR2 SVGIG (reference sequence). The V segment lost 2 bases and the J segment 4 bases; nucleotides outside the gene matches: 13. This CDR3 is CAWSPGTVTWRETQYF. The CDR3 DNA reads as TGTGCCTGGAGTCCCGGGACAGTCACATGGAGAGAGACCCAGTACTTC.

V and J are TRBV28 and TRBJ2-5; D gene uncertain. Looked up from germline, CDR1 is MDHEN and CDR2 is SYDVKM. The CDR3 is 13 residues long. The V gene lost 1 base and the J gene lost 2 bases, with 5 bases spanning the gap. The CDR3 DNA reads TGTGCCAGCAGTTTATTCGCACAAGAGACCCAGTACTTC. Protein: CASSLFAQETQYF.

V usage is TRBV7-9 and J usage is TRBJ2-1, with 14 bases aligning to TRBD2. CDR3 length: 16 amino acids. Germline values: CDR1 SEHNR, CDR2 FQNEAQ (reference sequence). Trimming removed 2 bases from V and 9 bases from J; junction bases left unmatched: 6. The CDR3, as DNA: TGTGCCAGCAGCTTAACCGGGACTAGCGGGAGTAGTGAGCAGTTCTTC. This sequence encodes CASSLTGTSGSSEQFF.

The rearrangement links TRBV10-3 to TRBJ2-3; 7 positions agree with TRBD1. Unmatched junction bases numbered 5, after V lost 5 bases and J lost 0 bases. The CDR3 covers 15 residues. Germline CDR1 ENHRY, CDR2 SYGVKD. The CDR3 spells CAISPTGSSTDTQYF. CDR3 DNA: TGTGCCATCAGTCCGACAGGGAGTAGCACAGATACGCAGTATTTT.

This clone was seen a few times. The V and J genes are TRBV18 and TRBJ1-1; possibly TRBD1 for D (5 bases). Germline assignment: CDR1 KGHSH and CDR2 LQKENI. Trimming removed 2 bases from V and 4 bases from J, with 14 bases in between. The CDR3 consists of 15 residues. This CDR3 reads CASSPAAGWPTEAFF. The CDR3 DNA is TGTGCCAGCTCACCAGCGGCAGGGTGGCCCACTGAAGCTTTCTTT.

CDR3 DNA sequence: TGTGCCAGCAGCCCAGGTGGCCTCGGCCACGGGGAGCTGTTTTTT. It encodes CASSPGGLGHGELFF. The genes are TRBV7-2 and TRBJ2-2; D gene ambiguous. Germline CDR1 reads SGHTA; CDR2 reads FQGNSA. Trimming cost V 5 bases and J 7 bases, with 17 bases left between them. The CDR3 has 15 amino acids. The variable domain in full, completed from reference TRBV7-2 and TRBJ2-2, reads GAGVSQSPSNKVTEKGKDVELRCDPISGHTALYWYRQSLGQGLEFLIYFQGNSAPDKSGLPSDRFSAERTGGSVSTLTIQRTQQEDSAVYLCASSPGGLGHGELFFGEGSRLTVL.

This chain links TRBV28 with TRBJ1-1, with D hard to call. Between the trimmed V and J ends, which lost 5 bases and 8 bases, there was a span of 15 bases. The length of the CDR3 is 13 residues. The germline V gene has CDR1 MDHEN and CDR2 SYDVKM. CDR3 sequence (DNA): TGTGCCAGCAGTCTCCCCAGGCTACTCGAAGCTTTCTTT. Encoded protein: CASSLPRLLEAFF. Together with reference TRBV28 and TRBJ1-1, the CDR3 gives the full variable domain: DVKVTQSSRYLVKRTGEKVFLECVQDMDHENMFWYRQDPGLGLRLIYFSYDVKMKEKGDIPEGYSVSREKKERFSLILESASTNQTSMYLCASSLPRLLEAFFGQGTRLTVV.

CDR3 sequence reads: CASSLVRGTNTGELFF. The CDR3 nucleotides are TGTGCCAGCAGCTTAGTCAGGGGTACGAACACCGGGGAGCTGTTTTTT. This chain uses TRBV7-9 with TRBJ2-2; tentatively, D is TRBD1 (6 bases). The V and J ends lost 1 base and 0 bases respectively, with 9 bases between them. CDR1 is SEHNR and CDR2 is FQNEAQ in the germline V gene (reference sequence). This CDR3 region has 16 residues.

The J gene is TRBJ2-3, the V gene TRBV6-6; D possibly matches TRBD1 or TRBD2 (6 bases each). CDR1 and CDR2 from the germline V gene are MNHNY and SVGAGI (reference sequence). The germline V and J ends were trimmed by 0 bases and 4 bases, with 14 bases remaining between them. The length of the CDR3 is 16 residues. CDR3 in DNA: TGTGCCAGCAGTTACTCGACCGTGGGGGGCGCAGATACGCAGTATTTT. This codes for CASSYSTVGGADTQYF.

As DNA, the CDR3 is TGTGCCAGCAGTGAATATGACAGTGGGCGAGGAACTGAAGCTTTCTTT. Amino acids: CASSEYDSGRGTEAFF. This chain uses TRBV6-1 with TRBJ1-1; D is perhaps TRBD1 (5 bases). CDR3 size: 16 residues. Germline CDR1 reads MNHNS; CDR2 reads SASEGT. Trimming cost V 2 bases and J 5 bases, with 18 bases left between them.

V is TRBV28 and J is TRBJ2-7; 7 bases line up with TRBD2. Germline CDR1 and CDR2: MDHEN and SYDVKM. This CDR3 region has 15 residues. The ends lost 5 bases at V and 3 bases at J; junction bases unmatched: 10. As DNA, the CDR3 is TGTGCCAGCAGTCCCGGCGGCGGGAGTTTCTACGAGCAGTACTTC. Translated: CASSPGGGSFYEQYF.

This clone was seen only a few times. This sample also contains other DNA sequences that code for the same CDR3. CDR3 protein: CASSLDSNQPQHF. For the CDR3, the DNA is TGTGCCAGCAGCCTCGACAGTAATCAGCCCCAGCATTTT. V gene TRBV7-2 combines with J gene TRBJ1-5; TRBD1 is a possible D gene (5 bases). The V end was cut by 5 bases, the J end by 4 bases, with 9 bases between. CDR1 and CDR2 from the germline V gene are SGHTA and FQGNSA. CDR3 size: 13 residues.

V usage is TRBV4-1 and J usage is TRBJ1-2, with a weak D call TRBD1 (5 bases). The V end lost 0 bases, the J end lost 5 bases, and 13 bases lay between the germline ends. The CDR3 has 15 amino acids. CDR1 is MGHRA and CDR2 is YSYEKL in the germline V gene. The CDR3 DNA is TGCGCCAGCAGCCAAGACAGTCGACAGCCGTATGGCTACACCTTC. Residues: CASSQDSRQPYGYTF.

This clone came up once. V and J are TRBV7-3 and TRBJ1-1; no firm D call. This CDR3 comprises 16 residues. V was cut by 2 bases and J by 7 bases, with 20 bases left in between. Looked up from germline, CDR1 is SGHTA and CDR2 is FQGTGA. The CDR3 DNA follows: TGTGCCAGCAGCTTATCTTCCGGACCTCGTTTGGGTGAAGCTTTCTTT. This sequence encodes CASSLSSGPRLGEAFF.

With regard to this clone: Other DNA sequences in this specimen translate into the identical CDR3. The chain employs TRBV2 and TRBJ2-7, with 7 bases identical to TRBD2. Germline V CDR1 and CDR2: SNHLY, FYNNEI. The CDR3 extends over 13 amino acids. With V trimmed by 4 bases and J by 4 bases, 4 bases remained unmatched. The CDR3 sequence is CASSGTGGYEQYF. The CDR3 nucleotides read TGTGCCAGCAGTGGAACGGGAGGTTACGAGCAGTACTTC.

The rearrangement links TRBV7-2 to TRBJ2-1; 13 nucleotides line up with TRBD2. Germline trimming cut 6 bases from V and 0 bases from J; bases unmatched to any gene: 11. The CDR3 runs 19 residues. Germline loops: CDR1 SGHTA, CDR2 FQGNSA. Here the CDR3 DNA reads TGTGCCAGCAGTACGCCGGGACTAGCGGGACAGAGCTCCTACAATGAGCAGTTCTTC. Protein: CASSTPGLAGQSSYNEQFF.